This T cell receptor (beta chain) appears in the sequencing data of a study of cytomegalovirus exposure and HLA in healthy donors. Overall study context: From about 180 million T cells, an earlier analysis saw 120 million or so unique TCR beta sequences. Overall study findings and caveats: The study labeled 150 to 200 TCR beta chains cytomegalovirus-associated. Whilst most TCR sequences proved rare, a subset of public TCRs occurred across many donors.

Germline CDR1 reads SGHRS; CDR2 reads YFSETQ. Trimming took off 1 base at V and 3 bases at J, with 14 bases between the two ends. This CDR3 spans 15 amino acids. Primers for the PCR totalled 60 Vbeta and 13 Jbeta. Profiling relied on immunoSEQ multiplex PCR, and the TCRdb table lists in-frame clones only, not all of them. This table holds about 120,000 clones, about 80% found once. This clone was seen only once. Antigen specificity is unknown. The sequenced sample was PBMCs. The rearrangement links TRBV5-1 to TRBJ2-7; D gene uncertain. This receptor was obtained from a human donor in good health. The CDR3 is CASSLLVGSGYEQYF. The CDR3 DNA follows: TGCGCCAGCAGCTTGCTTGTCGGTAGTGGCTACGAGCAGTACTTC.